The clone carrying this T cell receptor (beta chain) showed up just once. Clones were sequenced by immunoSEQ multiplex PCR, and TCRdb holds only the in-frame ones, with some missing. The sample has 40,000 to 45,000 clones, 80% to 90% seen once. V was trimmed by 6 bases and J by 5 bases, leaving 13 bases between them. The germline V gene encodes CDR1 MNHEY and CDR2 SVGAGI. The CDR3 contains 13 residues. This entry is derived from a study of OX40 agonist ivuxolimab in advanced cancers. The specimen was CD4+ or CD8+ T cells sorted from blood, collected in a trial of the OX40 agonist ivuxolimab. The sequence derives from an adult with an advanced solid tumor such as melanoma, head and neck, liver or kidney cancer. The chain employs TRBV6-5 and TRBJ2-5; no reliable D call. This CDR3 is CASSPGLPETQYF. CDR3 DNA sequence: TGTGCCAGCAGCCCGGGTCTACCGGAGACCCAGTACTTC.